This TCR beta chain was captured by sequencing in a study of T cell changes during pregnancy in multiple sclerosis. Sequencing was performed with immunoSEQ multiplex PCR; in TCRdb, only in-frame clones are kept and a portion is missing. The table records tens of thousands of clones, approximately 90% of them present only once. The specimen comprised peripheral blood, sampled in the first trimester of pregnancy. This clonotype was obtained from a female donor in good health, enrolled as a control in a pregnancy study.

As DNA, the CDR3 is TGCGCCAGCAGCTTACAGGGGGGTCAGCCCCAGCATTTT. This translates into CASSLQGGQPQHF. This chain connects TRBV5-1 to TRBJ1-5; TRBD1 matches 8 bases. CDR3 size: 13 residues. The V gene end was trimmed by 2 bases and the J gene end by 6 bases; junction bases not matched to a gene: 1. CDR1 and CDR2 (germline): SGHRS, YFSETQ.